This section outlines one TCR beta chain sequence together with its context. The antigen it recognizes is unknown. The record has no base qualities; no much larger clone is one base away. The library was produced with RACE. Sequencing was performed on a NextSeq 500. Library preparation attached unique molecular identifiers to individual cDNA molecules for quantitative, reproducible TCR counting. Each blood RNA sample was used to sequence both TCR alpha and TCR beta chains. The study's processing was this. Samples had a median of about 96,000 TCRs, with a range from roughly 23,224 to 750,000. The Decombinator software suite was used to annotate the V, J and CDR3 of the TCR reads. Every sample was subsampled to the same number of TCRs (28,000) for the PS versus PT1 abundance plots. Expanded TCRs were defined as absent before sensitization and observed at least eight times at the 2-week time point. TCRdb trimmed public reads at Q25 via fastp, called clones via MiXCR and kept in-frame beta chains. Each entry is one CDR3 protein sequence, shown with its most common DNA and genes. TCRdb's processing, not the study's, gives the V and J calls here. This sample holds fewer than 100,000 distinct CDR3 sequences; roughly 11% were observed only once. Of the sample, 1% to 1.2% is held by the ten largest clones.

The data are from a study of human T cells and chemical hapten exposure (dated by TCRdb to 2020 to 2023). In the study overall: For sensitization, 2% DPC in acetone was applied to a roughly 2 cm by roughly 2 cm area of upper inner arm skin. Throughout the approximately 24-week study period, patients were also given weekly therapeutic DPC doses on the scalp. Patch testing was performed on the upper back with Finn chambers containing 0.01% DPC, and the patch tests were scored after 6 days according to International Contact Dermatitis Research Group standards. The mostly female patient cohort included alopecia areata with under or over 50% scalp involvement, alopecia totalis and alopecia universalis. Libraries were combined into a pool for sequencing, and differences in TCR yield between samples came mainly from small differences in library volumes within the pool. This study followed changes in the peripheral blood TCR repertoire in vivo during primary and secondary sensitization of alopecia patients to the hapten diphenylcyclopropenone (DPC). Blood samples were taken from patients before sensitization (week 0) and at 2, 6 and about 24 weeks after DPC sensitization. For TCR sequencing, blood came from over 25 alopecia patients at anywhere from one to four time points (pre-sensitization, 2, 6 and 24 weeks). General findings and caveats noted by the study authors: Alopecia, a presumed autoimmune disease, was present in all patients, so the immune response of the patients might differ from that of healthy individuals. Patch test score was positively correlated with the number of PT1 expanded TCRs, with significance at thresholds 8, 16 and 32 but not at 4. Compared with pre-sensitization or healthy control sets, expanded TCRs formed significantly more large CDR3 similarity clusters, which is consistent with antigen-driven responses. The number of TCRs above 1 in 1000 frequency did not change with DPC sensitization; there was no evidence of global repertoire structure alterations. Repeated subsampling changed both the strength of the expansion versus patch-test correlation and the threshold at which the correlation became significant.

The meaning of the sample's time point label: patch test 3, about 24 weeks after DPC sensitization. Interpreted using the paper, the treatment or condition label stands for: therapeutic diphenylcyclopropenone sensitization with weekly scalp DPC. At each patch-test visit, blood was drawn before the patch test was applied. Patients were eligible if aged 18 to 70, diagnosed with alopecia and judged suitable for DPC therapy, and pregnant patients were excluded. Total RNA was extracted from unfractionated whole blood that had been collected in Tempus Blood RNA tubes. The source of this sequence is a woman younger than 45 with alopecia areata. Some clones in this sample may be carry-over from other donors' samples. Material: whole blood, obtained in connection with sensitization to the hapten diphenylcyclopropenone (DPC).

The CDR3 is CASNFIHLSDNTEAFF. The bases read TGTGCCAGCAATTTTATCCACCTCTCCGATAACACTGAAGCTTTCTTT. The rearrangement joined TRBV28 to TRBJ1-1, with an unclear D gene assignment. According to the germline V gene, CDR1 reads MDHEN and CDR2 reads SYDVKM. The germline ends are 20 bases apart after V is trimmed by 7 bases and J by 2 bases. Inclusive of the bounding cysteine and phenylalanine, the CDR3 is 16 residues long. Only the CDR3 part of the read is kept: 48 bases, read in frame from the first base.